Presented here are 10 T cell receptor beta chains from one specimen sequenced in a study of chemoradiotherapy in HPV16-positive cancers. The repertoire was sequenced with immunoSEQ multiplex PCR; TCRdb's copy has only in-frame clones and lacks some. The table has some 1,200 clones, around four fifths seen once. The sequencing used tumor tissue, collected from a patient who underwent chemoradiotherapy. Source of these receptors: a human donor with HPV-associated anogenital cancer.

The V gene is TRBV4-2, the J gene TRBJ2-5, with 10 bases identical to TRBD1. V trimming: 1 base; J trimming: 9 bases; junction bases outside the gene matches: 14. Germline V gene lookup returns CDR1 LGHNA and CDR2 YNFKEQ. This CDR3 is built from 17 residues. CDR3 DNA sequence: TGTGCCAGCAGCCAAGTGGAAGACAGGGGGCTGCGGGGAGCCCAGTACTTC. Its translation: CASSQVEDRGLRGAQYF.

In regard to this clone: One end of the junction fails to match germline, which may point to a read error. This chain links TRBV6-1 with TRBJ1-2, with 9 bases identical to TRBD1. Germline V gene sequence: CDR1 MNHNS, CDR2 SASEGT. The CDR3 contains 13 residues. CDR3 in DNA: TGTGCCAGTAGGACAGGGGCGGACTATGACTACACCTTC. This codes for CASRTGADYDYTF.

This chain uses TRBV7-2 with TRBJ2-1; tentatively, D is TRBD1 (6 bases). Germline CDR1 reads SGHTA; CDR2 reads FQGNSA. The CDR3 consists of 15 residues. Trimming shortened V by 4 bases and J by 1 base, and 11 bases separated the two germline ends. The CDR3 reads CASSSQQGSYNEQFF. The CDR3 nucleotides read TGTGCCAGCAGCTCTCAACAGGGTTCCTACAATGAGCAGTTCTTC.

V and J are TRBV6-6 and TRBJ2-7; 10 nucleotides align to TRBD2. The CDR3 contains 16 residues. After removal of 6 bases from V and 5 bases from J, the junction contained 13 bases not matched to a gene. Germline V lookup: CDR1 MNHNY, CDR2 SVGAGI (reference sequence). CDR3 sequence: CASSPKSASGSHEQYF. Written as DNA, the CDR3 is TGTGCCAGCAGCCCCAAGTCGGCTAGCGGGAGCCACGAGCAGTACTTC.

The V call is TRBV2, the J call TRBJ2-5; D is possibly TRBD2 (5 bases). The CDR3 covers 13 residues. The germline gives CDR1 SNHLY, CDR2 FYNNEI. Trimming pared 7 bases from V and 5 bases from J, leaving 14 bases between. The CDR3 loop is CASNGEFRETQYF. In nucleotides, the CDR3 is TGTGCCAGCAACGGGGAATTTCGGGAGACCCAGTACTTC.

The rearrangement links TRBV27 to TRBJ1-1; perhaps TRBD1 as D (6 bases). With 1 base removed from V and 6 bases from J, the gap between germline ends came to 9 bases. The CDR3 length is 13 residues. The germline CDR1 and CDR2 sequences are MNHEY and SMNVEV (reference sequence). The CDR3 nucleotides read TGTGCCAGCAGTTTATTCAGGGGCTCTGAAGCTTTCTTT. Its protein product is CASSLFRGSEAFF.

This clone came up a few times. The genes are TRBV14 and TRBJ1-1, with 7 bases fitting TRBD1. Germline CDR1 reads SGHDN; CDR2 reads FVKESK. This CDR3 has 12 amino acids. The V and J ends lost 4 bases and 8 bases, in that order; junction bases with no gene match: 4. CDR3 protein: CASSRDRKEAFF. Written as DNA, the CDR3 is TGTGCCAGCAGCCGGGACAGAAAAGAAGCTTTCTTT.

V and J are TRBV6-1 and TRBJ2-5, with D unclear. Trimming cost V 2 bases and J 4 bases, with 5 bases left between them. Germline loops: CDR1 MNHNS, CDR2 SASEGT. The CDR3 covers 12 residues. CDR3 residues: CASSEWRETQYF. The CDR3 DNA reads TGTGCCAGCAGTGAATGGCGAGAGACCCAGTACTTC.

This clone has a handful of counts. This sequence joins TRBV4-2 and TRBJ2-7; D may be TRBD2 (6 bases). CDR3 length equals 17 residues. Germline lookup yields CDR1 LGHNA and CDR2 YNFKEQ. V dropped 0 bases and J dropped 5 bases, with 20 bases sitting between them. CDR3 residues: CASSQEALGTFSNEQYF. For the CDR3, the DNA is TGTGCCAGCAGCCAAGAGGCGTTAGGGACTTTTAGCAACGAGCAGTACTTC.

The chain employs TRBV29-1 and TRBJ2-1; TRBD2 matches at 7 bases. CDR3 length equals 17 residues. The V gene end was trimmed by 2 bases and the J gene end by 9 bases; junction bases not matched to a gene: 19. CDR1 is SQVTM and CDR2 is ANQGSEA in the germline V gene. CDR3 protein: CSVELVGGPSRGGEQFF. Here the CDR3 DNA reads TGCAGCGTTGAATTGGTGGGAGGGCCATCCCGGGGCGGTGAGCAGTTCTTC.